These 22 T cell receptor beta chains were all obtained from the same sample, sequenced in a study of T cell responses to AZD1222 COVID-19 vaccine (dated by TCRdb to the early 2020s). Explained via the paper, the time point label denotes: about 28 days (+/-7) after the second vaccine dose. The library relied on the immunoSEQ multiplex PCR assay. This immuneACCESS table, as held by TCRdb, lists in-frame sequences with V and J called but not all clones. Of the missing ones, under half trace to an unresolved V gene in checked studies; the others have no known cause. Within this sample are approximately 93,000 clones, with 75% to 90% of them counted one time only. The biggest ten clones account for more than 5% of the sample. The sample consisted of peripheral blood, taken 28 days after the second AZD1222 dose. The receptor source for this set is an adult who received the AZD1222 COVID-19 vaccine.

J is TRBJ1-1 and V is TRBV3-1 (or the pseudogene TRBV3-2), with no clear D. From germline, CDR1 is LGHDT and CDR2 YNNKEL (reference sequence). Trimming cost V 0 bases and J 3 bases, with 8 bases left between them. The CDR3 runs 14 residues. CDR3: CASSQDSVDTEAFF. CDR3 nucleotide sequence: TGTGCCAGCAGCCAAGACAGTGTGGACACTGAAGCTTTCTTT.

The CDR3 is CASSLGWGNQNTEAFF. The CDR3 DNA sequence: TGCGCCAGCAGCTTGGGCTGGGGGAACCAGAACACTGAAGCTTTCTTT. This chain connects TRBV5-1 to TRBJ1-1; perhaps TRBD1 as D (5 bases). CDR3 length: 16 amino acids. Trimming cost V 0 bases and J 1 base, with 13 bases left between them. The germline gives CDR1 SGHRS, CDR2 YFSETQ.

The V call is TRBV10-1, the J call TRBJ2-1, with TRBD2 identical over 11 bases. This CDR3 is 16 amino acids long. V dropped 1 base and J dropped 5; count of bases not matched to a gene: 4. Germline V lookup: CDR1 WNHNN, CDR2 SYGVQD (reference sequence). The CDR3 reads CASSEWLAGGNNEQFF. The DNA for the CDR3 is TGCGCCAGCAGTGAGTGGCTAGCGGGGGGAAACAATGAGCAGTTCTTC.

This chain uses TRBV7-2 with TRBJ2-3, with 8 bases lining up with TRBD2. Unmatched junction bases numbered 6, after V lost 2 bases and J lost 5 bases. This CDR3 is built from 15 residues. CDR1 is SGHTA, CDR2 FQGNSA, per germline. The CDR3 is CASSLLGGGGDTQYF. The CDR3 region has the DNA TGTGCCAGCAGCTTACTCGGGGGGGGCGGAGATACGCAGTATTTT.

The chain employs TRBV2 and TRBJ1-2; the D is unclear. CDR1 and CDR2 from the germline V gene are SNHLY and FYNNEI. Trimming took 6 bases from V and 0 from J, leaving 11 bases between them. The CDR3 is made up of 14 amino acids. CDR3 in amino acids: CASRGSLANYGYTF. CDR3 DNA sequence: TGTGCCAGCAGGGGTTCATTAGCTAACTATGGCTACACCTTC. Variable domain in full (rest from reference TRBV2 and TRBJ1-2): EPEVTQTPSHQVTQMGQEVILRCVPISNHLYFYWYRQILGQKVEFLVSFYNNEISEKSEIFDDQFSVERPDGSNFTLKIRSTKLEDSAMYFCASRGSLANYGYTFGSGTRLTVV.

The chain uses TRBV5-5 and TRBJ1-2; unclear D gene. The germline gives CDR1 SGHKS, CDR2 YYEKEE (reference sequence). Trimming took off 5 bases at V and 0 bases at J, with 14 bases between the two ends. The CDR3 spans 15 residues. The chain's CDR3 is CASRRSTEANYGYTF. The CDR3 nucleotides read TGTGCCAGCAGACGATCGACCGAAGCTAACTATGGCTACACCTTC.

The V call is TRBV6-2 or TRBV6-3, the J call TRBJ1-2; D is unresolved. The CDR3 has 15 amino acids. The ends were cut back, 2 bases at V and 5 bases at J, with 15 bases in the middle. Per germline, CDR1 MNHEY and CDR2 SVGEGT. CDR3 protein: CASSYPEDNSYGYTF. The CDR3 DNA reads as TGTGCCAGCAGTTACCCGGAAGACAACAGTTATGGCTACACCTTC.

The V gene is TRBV19, the J gene TRBJ2-1; no definite D call. Germline lookup yields CDR1 LNHDA and CDR2 SQIVND (reference sequence). This CDR3 has 15 amino acids. Trimming shortened V by 8 bases and J by 8 bases, and 22 bases separated the two germline ends. The DNA of the CDR3 is TGTGCCAGTCCTCTTCAGGACCTAATGACGGATGAGCAGTTCTTC. It translates to CASPLQDLMTDEQFF.

The V and J genes are TRBV5-1 and TRBJ1-1; D perhaps matches TRBD1 (5 bases). This CDR3 comprises 14 residues. Trimming took 4 bases from V and 0 from J, leaving 10 bases between them. Germline V CDR1 and CDR2: SGHRS, YFSETQ. This CDR3 reads CASSRGTLNTEAFF. The CDR3 DNA reads as TGCGCCAGCAGCCGGGGGACCCTGAACACTGAAGCTTTCTTT.

The rearrangement links TRBV19 to TRBJ1-1; TRBD1 is a possible D gene (5 bases). Trimming took off 5 bases at V and 8 bases at J, with 9 bases between the two ends. From germline, CDR1 is LNHDA and CDR2 SQIVND (reference sequence). The CDR3 sequence is 11 residues long. CDR3 nucleotides: TGTGCCAGTAGTTCGGGGGGGGAAGCTTTCTTT. This encodes CASSSGGEAFF.

DNA for the CDR3: TGTGCCAGCAGGGACAGGTGGACCGGGAACACCTACAATGAGCAGTTCTTC. Translating gives CASRDRWTGNTYNEQFF. The rearrangement joins TRBV18 to TRBJ2-1; 8 bases line up with TRBD1. Losses at the gene ends were 8 bases for V and 2 bases for J; bases not matched to a gene: 14. CDR3 length: 17 residues. Per the germline V gene, CDR1 is KGHSH and CDR2 is LQKENI.

The V call is TRBV18, the J call TRBJ1-1; D is unclear. CDR1 is KGHSH, CDR2 LQKENI, per germline. The CDR3 consists of 14 residues. V was pared by 0 bases and J by 7 bases, with 12 bases between. The CDR3 DNA reads as TGTGCCAGCTCACCACCAGGCAGGTTCAGTGAAGCTTTCTTT. Protein sequence: CASSPPGRFSEAFF. Full variable domain (remainder filled in from reference TRBV18 and TRBJ1-1): NAGVMQNPRHLVRRRGQEARLRCSPMKGHSHVYWYRQLPEEGLKFMVYLQKENIIDESGMPKERFSAEFPKEGPSILRIQQVVRGDSAAYFCASSPPGRFSEAFFGQGTRLTVV.

V usage is TRBV29-1 and J usage is TRBJ2-1; 10 bases fit TRBD1. The CDR3 spans 15 residues. V lost 4 bases to trimming and J lost 8 bases; unmatched junction nucleotides: 11. The germline CDR1 and CDR2 sequences are SQVTM and ANQGSEA. The CDR3 nucleotides are TGCAGCGTTGGAGCTTGGGGGACAGGGGTCGATGAGCAGTTCTTC. Translating it yields CSVGAWGTGVDEQFF.

V is TRBV6-6 and J is TRBJ1-6; D is unclear. The CDR3 has 14 residues. Germline-derived CDR1 and CDR2 are MNHNY and SVGAGI (reference sequence). The V end was cut by 7 bases, the J end by 7 bases, with 14 bases between. The CDR3 coding sequence is TGTGCCAGCAATAAAGGGCTGTCCAATTCACCCCTCCACTTT. Protein sequence: CASNKGLSNSPLHF.

The chain recombines TRBV29-1 with TRBJ2-3, with 8 nucleotides matching TRBD1. The CDR3 length is 14 residues. The germline V gene has CDR1 SQVTM and CDR2 ANQGSEA. J gave up 2 bases and V 5 bases, and 6 bases lay outside the gene matches. CDR3: CSVPRTGSTDTQYF. The CDR3 coding sequence is TGCAGCGTTCCTCGGACAGGGTCCACAGATACGCAGTATTTT.

The V call is TRBV21-1, the J call TRBJ1-2; the tabulated D call, TRBD1, remains unverified against the DNA. TRBV21-1 is designated a pseudogene. There are 12 residues in the CDR3. Here the CDR3 DNA reads TGTGCCAGCACCAGGACAGTCTATGGCTACACCTTC. This gives the protein CASTRTVYGYTF.

The rearrangement joins TRBV30 to TRBJ1-1; D is possibly TRBD1 (6 bases). Germline V gene lookup returns CDR1 GTSNPN and CDR2 SVGIG (reference sequence). The germline V and J ends were trimmed by 0 bases and 0 bases, with 14 bases remaining between them. This CDR3 is built from 16 residues. The CDR3 loop reads CAWSVRPGGMNTEAFF. CDR3 DNA: TGTGCCTGGAGTGTACGTCCGGGGGGCATGAACACTGAAGCTTTCTTT. The full variable domain, rest sourced from reference TRBV30 and TRBJ1-1, is SQTIHQWPATLVQPVGSPLSLECTVEGTSNPNLYWYRQAAGRGLQLLFYSVGIGQISSEVPQNLSASRPQDRQFILSSKKLLLSDSGFYLCAWSVRPGGMNTEAFFGQGTRLTVV.

This chain joins TRBV15 and TRBJ1-3; 8 bases map to TRBD1. This CDR3 spans 15 amino acids. Trimming cost V 4 bases and J 2 bases; bases outside gene matches: 4. CDR1 and CDR2 from the germline V gene are LNHNV and YYDKDF (reference sequence). The CDR3 bases are TGTGCCACCAGCACAGACAGGGGAGCTGGAAACACCATATATTTT. As protein: CATSTDRGAGNTIYF. The whole variable domain, filled in from reference TRBV15 and TRBJ1-3, reads DAMVIQNPRYQVTQFGKPVTLSCSQTLNHNVMYWYQQKSSQAPKLLFHYYDKDFNNEADTPDNFQSRRPNTSFCFLDIRSPGLGDTAMYLCATSTDRGAGNTIYFGEGSWLTVV.

This clone was picked up a small number of times. V and J are TRBV4-1 and TRBJ1-3, with D perhaps TRBD1 (6 bases). Per germline, CDR1 MGHRA and CDR2 YSYEKL. The ends were cut back, 1 base at V and 0 bases at J, with 10 bases in the middle. The CDR3 consists of 16 residues. This chain's CDR3 is CASSQGPGVSGNTIYF. The CDR3 DNA reads as TGCGCCAGCAGCCAAGGCCCAGGGGTCTCTGGAAACACCATATATTTT.

The chain has TRBV9 and TRBJ2-1, with 10 bases lining up with TRBD2. CDR1 is SGDLS and CDR2 is YYNGEE in the germline V gene. J lost 4 bases, V lost 4 bases, and 8 bases had no gene match. The CDR3 is 16 residues long. The CDR3 sequence: CASSLKRGGGYNEQFF. DNA of the CDR3: TGTGCCAGCAGCCTGAAGCGGGGGGGCGGATACAATGAGCAGTTCTTC.

A single count supports this clone. The chain employs TRBV4-3 and TRBJ1-4; 9 positions agree with TRBD1. The CDR3 runs 16 residues. The trim removed 1 base at V and 5 bases at J, leaving 5 bases unmatched. Germline CDR1 reads LGHNA; CDR2 reads YSLEER. The CDR3 sequence: CASSQVSGTGNEKLFF. Written as DNA, the CDR3 is TGCGCCAGCAGCCAAGTTTCCGGGACAGGGAATGAAAAACTGTTTTTT.

The chain has TRBV7-9 and TRBJ1-2; D gene ambiguous. Trimming stripped 2 bases from V and 8 bases from J, with 6 bases between. The germline gives CDR1 SEHNR, CDR2 FQNEAQ (reference sequence). This CDR3 contains 11 residues. CDR3 sequence reads: CASSLSWGYTF. The CDR3 region has the DNA TGTGCCAGCAGCTTATCTTGGGGCTACACCTTC.